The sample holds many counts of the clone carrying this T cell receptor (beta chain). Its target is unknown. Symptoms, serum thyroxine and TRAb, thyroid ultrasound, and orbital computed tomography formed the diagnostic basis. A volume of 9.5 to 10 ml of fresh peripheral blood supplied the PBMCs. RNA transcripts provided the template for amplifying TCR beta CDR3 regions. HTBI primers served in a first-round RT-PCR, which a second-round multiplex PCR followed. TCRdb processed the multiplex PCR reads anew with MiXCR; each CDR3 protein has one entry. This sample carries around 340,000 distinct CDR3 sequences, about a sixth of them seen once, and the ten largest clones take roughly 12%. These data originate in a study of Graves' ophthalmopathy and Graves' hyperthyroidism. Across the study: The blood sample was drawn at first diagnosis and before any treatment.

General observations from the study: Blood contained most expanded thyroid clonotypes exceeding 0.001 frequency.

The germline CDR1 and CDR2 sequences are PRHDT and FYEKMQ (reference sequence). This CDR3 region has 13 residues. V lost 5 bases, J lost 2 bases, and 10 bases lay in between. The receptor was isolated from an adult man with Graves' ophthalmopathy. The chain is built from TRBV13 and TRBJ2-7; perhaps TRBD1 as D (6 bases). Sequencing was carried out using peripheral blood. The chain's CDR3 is CASSRDTPYEQYF. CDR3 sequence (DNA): TGTGCCAGCAGCCGGGACACCCCCTACGAGCAGTACTTC.